This T cell receptor (beta chain) was sequenced in a study of Ad26.COV2.S vaccination and SARS-CoV-2 variants. Across the study: A COV1001 Ad26.COV2.S trial-arm participant provided the sample. The study gave Ad26.COV2.S intramuscularly, once or twice 56 days apart.

Study-level points and caveats: Individuals receiving vaccine had higher spike-specific TCR breadth than placebo recipients did.

A word on this clone: The antigen is undetermined.

Treatment noted: about 20 received Ad26.COV2.S at low or high dose, single or two shots; about 5 received placebo; per-sample allocation not given. Sampling was performed 63 days after the first vaccine or placebo injection. The vaccine delivered Wuhan-strain SARS-CoV-2 spike through an Ad26 vector. Sequencing used immunoSEQ multiplex PCR; TCRdb keeps in-frame clones, though not all of them. Among 250,000 or so clones listed, 87% were seen once. Sequenced here: peripheral blood, sampled in a trial of Ad26.COV2.S vaccine versus placebo. The TCR was taken from a person aged 18 to 65 who received the Ad26.COV2.S COVID-19 vaccine or a placebo.

CDR3 protein: CASGTLGYFPGELFF. CDR3 DNA: TGTGCCAGCGGGACCTTGGGGTATTTTCCCGGGGAGCTGTTTTTT. The V call is TRBV7-9, the J call TRBJ2-2; the D gene could be TRBD1 or TRBD2 (5 bases each). This CDR3 is built from 15 residues. V was shortened by 8 bases and J by 6 bases, with 19 bases between the two germline ends. The germline V gene has CDR1 SEHNR and CDR2 FQNEAQ (reference sequence).